A selection of T cell receptor beta chains follows, all from one sample in a study of memory CD4+ T cells and cytomegalovirus serostatus. The protocol was immunoSEQ multiplex PCR, while the TCRdb copy is restricted to in-frame clones and leaves out a portion. Of 65,000 to 95,000 clones listed, around 80% are singletons. Sequences were obtained from memory CD4+ T cells from blood. The receptors derive from an adult in good health and CMV-seronegative. Both conserved end residues are part of each CDR3. The D gene is left open where the match is weak. Part of the rows lack a size; the others show once, few, many or a class for expanded clones.

j_gene,abundance,v_gene,d_gene,CDR3nt,CDR3aa
TRBJ2-3,.,TRBV10-1,.,TGCGCCAGCAGTGAGTCTGTTAGTTGGGAGGGGGCTACGCAGTATTTT,CASSESVSWEGATQYF
TRBJ1-2,.,TRBV10-3,.,TGTGCCATCAGTGAGAACCGGGCCCCTGACTCGCCCTATGGCTACACCTTC,CAISENRAPDSPYGYTF
TRBJ2-7,.,TRBV7-2,TRBD2,TGTGCCAGCAGCTTAGGCGTCGCGGGGGGCTCCTACGAGCAGTACTTC,CASSLGVAGGSYEQYF
TRBJ1-2,.,TRBV5-4,.,TGTGCCAGCAGCTCGCCGAGGACGTACGGCTACACCTTC,CASSSPRTYGYTF
TRBJ2-3,.,TRBV16,.,TGTGCCAGCAGCCCCTCTGGAGATACGCAGTATTTT,CASSPSGDTQYF
TRBJ2-7,.,TRBV15,TRBD1,TGTGCCACCAGCAGAGATCTTGGGACAGGGGTTCCTCTCGAGCAGTACTTC,CATSRDLGTGVPLEQYF
TRBJ1-2,.,TRBV30,.,TGTGCCTGGAGTGTGCTCGGTCATGGCTACACCTTC,CAWSVLGHGYTF
TRBJ2-3,once,TRBV7-9,.,TGTGCCAGCAGCCCAGGGGACTGGGGGACAGATACGCAGTATTTT,CASSPGDWGTDTQYF
TRBJ2-7,.,TRBV5-4,.,TGTGCCAGCAGCCTTGGGGGCAGGGACCTCTACGAGCAGTACTTC,CASSLGGRDLYEQYF
TRBJ2-1,.,TRBV19,.,TGTGCTGCAGCCCGGGGGGCCTCCTACAATGAGCAGTTCTTC,CAAARGASYNEQFF
TRBJ2-2,.,TRBV6-6,TRBD2,TGTGCCAGCAGTTATACTAGCGGGGGGGCCACCGGGGAGCTGTTTTTT,CASSYTSGGATGELFF
TRBJ2-7,.,TRBV28,.,TGTGCCAGCAGTCGGGACGGGTTTAGCTCCTACGAGCAGTACTTC,CASSRDGFSSYEQYF
TRBJ1-3,once,TRBV2,.,TGTGCCAGTAGGAGAGAACAGGGAGTTGGAAACACCATATATTTT,CASRREQGVGNTIYF
TRBJ2-1,.,TRBV30,TRBD1,TGTGCCTGGAGTACAGGGGGGCCTGAGCAGTTCTTC,CAWSTGGPEQFF
TRBJ2-2,.,TRBV20-1,.,TGCAGTGCTGGAAGGGGCGGGGAGCTGTTTTTT,CSAGRGGELFF
TRBJ1-2,.,TRBV27,.,TGTGCCAGCAGTCCAAGCACCGCCGCTAACTATGGCTACACCTTC,CASSPSTAANYGYTF
TRBJ2-3,.,TRBV5-6,.,TGTGCCAGCAGCCGACTTGGTCATACGCAGTATTTT,CASSRLGHTQYF
TRBJ2-1,.,TRBV7-8,.,TGTGCCAGCAGCTTAGCATACCGGGGGGCCTCCTACAATGAGCAGTTCTTC,CASSLAYRGASYNEQFF
TRBJ1-5,.,TRBV2,.,TGTGCCAGCAGTGAAAGCAGGGGTTGGCAGCCCCAGCATTTT,CASSESRGWQPQHF
TRBJ1-3,.,TRBV12-5,.,TGTGCTAGTGCCCCCGGGGGAAGCTCTGGAAACACCATATATTTT,CASAPGGSSGNTIYF
TRBJ1-1,.,TRBV7-9,TRBD1,TGTGCCAGCATCCGGACAGGGGTCAACACTGAAGCTTTCTTT,CASIRTGVNTEAFF
TRBJ1-2,few,TRBV20-1,.,TGCACCTCCGGGGGGGCGGAGGGCTACACCTTC,CTSGGAEGYTF
TRBJ1-1,.,TRBV6-1,.,TGTGCCAGCAGTGATCCAGGCCAGATTAACACTGAAGCTTTCTTT,CASSDPGQINTEAFF
TRBJ1-3,.,TRBV9,TRBD1,TGTGCCAGCAGCGTAGGGCAGGGGGCAGCTGGAAACACCATATATTTT,CASSVGQGAAGNTIYF
TRBJ1-1,few,TRBV7-3,.,TGTGCCAGCAGCTCCCTAGGGGGCACTGAAGCTTTCTTT,CASSSLGGTEAFF
TRBJ2-3,.,TRBV25-1,.,TGTGCCAGCAGTGATGAAAAGGAGGGGGCGAGCACAGATACGCAGTATTTT,CASSDEKEGASTDTQYF
TRBJ2-3,.,TRBV10-1,.,TGCGCCAGCAGTCCGACCCGGAGAGATACGCAGTATTTT,CASSPTRRDTQYF
TRBJ2-5,few,TRBV4-3,.,TGCGCCAGCAGCCCTTCCCCTACCGGAGAGACCCAGTACTTC,CASSPSPTGETQYF
TRBJ1-1,.,TRBV27,TRBD1,TGTGCCAGCAGCCGCAGGCCGGGACAGATGAACACTGAAGCTTTCTTT,CASSRRPGQMNTEAFF
TRBJ1-2,few,TRBV29-1,TRBD1,TGCAGCGCCGGGACAGCAACTAACTATGGCTACACCTTC,CSAGTATNYGYTF
TRBJ2-2,.,TRBV27,TRBD1,TGTGCCAGCAGTTTGGGGGACAGGGGGGCAAGCAGAAGGGGGGAGCTGTTTTTT,CASSLGDRGASRRGELFF
TRBJ1-3,once,TRBV28,TRBD1,TGTGCCAGCAGTTTATCACGGACAGGAGGAAACACCATATATTTT,CASSLSRTGGNTIYF
TRBJ1-4,.,TRBV11-1,.,TGTGCCAGCAGCCCCGGCCGCGGCGGGGAAAAACTGTTTTTT,CASSPGRGGEKLFF
TRBJ1-4,.,TRBV2,.,TGTGCCAGCAGTGCCAAACGGGAAACGCGGGAAAAACTGTTTTTT,CASSAKRETREKLFF
TRBJ2-7,.,TRBV5-1,TRBD1,TGCGCCAGCAGCTCGTCCGGACAGGGCTACGAGCAGTACTTC,CASSSSGQGYEQYF
TRBJ1-1,.,TRBV9,.,TGTGCCAGCAGCGTAGGAGCAGGTGCAGGGTATGCTGAAGCTTTCTTT,CASSVGAGAGYAEAFF
TRBJ1-3,once,TRBV19,.,TGTGCCAGTAGTAATACCGGGACGGGCTCTGGAAACACCATATATTTT,CASSNTGTGSGNTIYF
TRBJ1-1,few,TRBV30,.,TGTGCCTGGAGTGGGCGTTTCGGGAACACTGAAGCTTTCTTT,CAWSGRFGNTEAFF